The clone carrying this TCR beta chain has more than one count but fewer than ten. The antigen is unknown. Sorting that relied on CD45RO/CCR7/CD25/CD127/CD95/CD27 yielded CD4+ naive, central memory, regulatory and stem cell-like memory cells. The source of the sample is a study of beta chain features in type 1 diabetes. Notes on the study in general: Naive, central memory and Treg TCRB repertoires seemed to resemble each other more closely in patients than they did in healthy donors.

Expressed TCRB transcripts were sequenced after all isolated RNA was converted to cDNA. Some clones are missing from TCRdb's copy, which holds only in-frame ones; the method was immunoSEQ multiplex PCR. This sample has fewer than 650,000 clones, with around 15% found just once. The origin of this receptor is a man in his late teens or twenties in good health. Sequencing was carried out using naive CD4+ T cells from blood.

CDR3 protein: CASSQAVDRSRTDTQYF. CDR3 in DNA: TGCGCCAGCAGCCAAGCGGTGGACAGGTCCCGCACAGATACGCAGTATTTT. The V gene is TRBV4-1, the J gene TRBJ2-3, with TRBD1 identical over 7 bases. Germline loops: CDR1 MGHRA, CDR2 YSYEKL. V trimming: 1 base; J trimming: 1 base; junction bases outside the gene matches: 8. The CDR3 is made up of 17 amino acids.